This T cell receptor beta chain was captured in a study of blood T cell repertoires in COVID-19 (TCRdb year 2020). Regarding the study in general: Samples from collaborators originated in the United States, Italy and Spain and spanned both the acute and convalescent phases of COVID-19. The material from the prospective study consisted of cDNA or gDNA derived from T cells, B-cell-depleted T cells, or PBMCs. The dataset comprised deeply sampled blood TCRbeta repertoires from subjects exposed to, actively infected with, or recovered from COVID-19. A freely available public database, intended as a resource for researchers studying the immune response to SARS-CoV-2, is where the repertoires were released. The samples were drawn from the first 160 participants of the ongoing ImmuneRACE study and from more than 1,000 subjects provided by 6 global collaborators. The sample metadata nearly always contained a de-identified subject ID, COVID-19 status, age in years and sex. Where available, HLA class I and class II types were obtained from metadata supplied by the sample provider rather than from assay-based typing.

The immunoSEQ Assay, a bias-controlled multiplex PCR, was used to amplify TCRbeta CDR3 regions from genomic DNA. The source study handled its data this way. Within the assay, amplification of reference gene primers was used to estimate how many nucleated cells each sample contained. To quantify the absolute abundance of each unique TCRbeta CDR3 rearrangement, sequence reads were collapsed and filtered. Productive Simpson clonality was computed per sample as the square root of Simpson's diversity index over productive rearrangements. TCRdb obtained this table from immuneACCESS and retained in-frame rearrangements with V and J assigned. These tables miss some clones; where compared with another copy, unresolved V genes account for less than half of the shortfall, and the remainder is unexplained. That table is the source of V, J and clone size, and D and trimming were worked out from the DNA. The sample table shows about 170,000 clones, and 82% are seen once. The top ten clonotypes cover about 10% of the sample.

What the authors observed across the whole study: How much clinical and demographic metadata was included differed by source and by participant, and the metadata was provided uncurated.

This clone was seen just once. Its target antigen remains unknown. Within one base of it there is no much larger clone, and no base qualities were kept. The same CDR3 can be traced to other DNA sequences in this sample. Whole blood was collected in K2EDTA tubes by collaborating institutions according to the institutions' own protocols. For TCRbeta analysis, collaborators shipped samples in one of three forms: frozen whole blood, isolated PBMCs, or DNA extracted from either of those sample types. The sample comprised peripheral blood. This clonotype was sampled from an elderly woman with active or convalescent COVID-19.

The CDR3 corresponds to CASSRGQGGNQPQHF. The nucleotide sequence reads TGTGCCAGCAGTCGAGGACAGGGCGGCAATCAGCCCCAGCATTTT. In this chain, TRBV6-5 is recombined with TRBJ1-5, and 8 junction bases match TRBD1. Trimming accounts for 5 bases at V and 2 bases at J, while the number of junction bases matched to no gene is 5. From the germline V gene, CDR1 is MNHEY and CDR2 is SVGAGI. Reading from cysteine to phenylalanine, the CDR3 counts 15 amino acids. The DNA shown is the 45-base CDR3, in frame from base 1.